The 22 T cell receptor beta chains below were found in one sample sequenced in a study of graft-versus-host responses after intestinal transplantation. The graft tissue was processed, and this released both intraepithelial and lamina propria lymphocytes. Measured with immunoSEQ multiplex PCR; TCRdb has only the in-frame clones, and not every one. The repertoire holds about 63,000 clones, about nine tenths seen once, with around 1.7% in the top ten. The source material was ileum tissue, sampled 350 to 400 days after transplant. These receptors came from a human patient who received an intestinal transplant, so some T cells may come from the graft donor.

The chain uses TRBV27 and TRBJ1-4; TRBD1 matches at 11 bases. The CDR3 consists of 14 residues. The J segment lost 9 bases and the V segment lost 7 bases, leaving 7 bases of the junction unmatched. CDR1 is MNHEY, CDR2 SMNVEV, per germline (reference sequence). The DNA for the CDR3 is TGTGCCAGCACTCCCGGGACAGGGGGACAAAAACTGTTTTTT. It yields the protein CASTPGTGGQKLFF.

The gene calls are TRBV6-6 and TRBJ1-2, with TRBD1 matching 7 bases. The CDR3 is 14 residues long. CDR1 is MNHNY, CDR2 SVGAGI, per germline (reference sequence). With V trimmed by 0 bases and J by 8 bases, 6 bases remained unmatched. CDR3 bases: TGTGCCAGCAGTTACTCTGAGGGGGCAGGGGGCTACACCTTC. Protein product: CASSYSEGAGGYTF.

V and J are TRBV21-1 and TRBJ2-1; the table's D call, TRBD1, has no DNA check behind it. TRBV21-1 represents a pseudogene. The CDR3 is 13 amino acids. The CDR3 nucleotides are TGTGCCAGCAGCGGGACAGGGGGTTGTGAGCAGTTCTTC. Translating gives CASSGTGGCEQFF.

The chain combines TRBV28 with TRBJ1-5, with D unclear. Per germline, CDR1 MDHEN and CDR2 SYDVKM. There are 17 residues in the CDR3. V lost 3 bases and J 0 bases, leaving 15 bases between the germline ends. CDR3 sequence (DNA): TGTGCCAGCAGTTTTCCAGATGCCCAGTATAGCAATCAGCCCCAGCATTTT. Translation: CASSFPDAQYSNQPQHF.

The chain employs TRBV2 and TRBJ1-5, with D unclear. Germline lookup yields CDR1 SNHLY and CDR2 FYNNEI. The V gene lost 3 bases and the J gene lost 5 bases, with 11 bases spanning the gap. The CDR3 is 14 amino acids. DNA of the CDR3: TGTGCCAGCAGTGATAGATCCGCGGATCAGCCCCAGCATTTT. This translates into CASSDRSADQPQHF.

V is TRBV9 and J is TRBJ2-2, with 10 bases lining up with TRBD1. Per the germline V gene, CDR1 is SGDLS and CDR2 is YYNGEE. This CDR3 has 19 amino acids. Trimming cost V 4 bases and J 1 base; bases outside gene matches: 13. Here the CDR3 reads CASSPRTGGFLLNTGELFF. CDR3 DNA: TGTGCCAGCAGCCCTCGGACAGGGGGATTTTTACTGAACACCGGGGAGCTGTTTTTT.

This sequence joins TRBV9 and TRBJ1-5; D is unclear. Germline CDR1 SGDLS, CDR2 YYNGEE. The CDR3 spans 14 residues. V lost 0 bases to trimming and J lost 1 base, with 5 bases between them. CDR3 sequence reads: CASSVGTSNQPQHF. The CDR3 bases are TGTGCCAGCAGCGTAGGTACAAGCAATCAGCCCCAGCATTTT.

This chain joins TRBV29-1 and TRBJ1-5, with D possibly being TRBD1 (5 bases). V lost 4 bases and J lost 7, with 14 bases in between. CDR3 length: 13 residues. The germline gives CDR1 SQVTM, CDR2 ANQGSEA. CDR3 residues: CSVGLRGKQPQHF. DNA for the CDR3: TGCAGCGTTGGTCTTAGGGGAAAACAGCCCCAGCATTTT.

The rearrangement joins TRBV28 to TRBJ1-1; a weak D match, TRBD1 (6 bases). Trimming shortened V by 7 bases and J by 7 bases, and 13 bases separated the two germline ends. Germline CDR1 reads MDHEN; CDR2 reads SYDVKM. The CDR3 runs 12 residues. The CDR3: CASTTWGHEAFF. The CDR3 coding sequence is TGTGCCAGCACCACATGGGGGCATGAAGCTTTCTTT.

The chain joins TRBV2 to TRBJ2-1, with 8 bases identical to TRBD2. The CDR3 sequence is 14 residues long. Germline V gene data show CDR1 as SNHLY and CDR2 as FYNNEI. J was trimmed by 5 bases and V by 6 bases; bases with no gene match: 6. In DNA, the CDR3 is TGTGCCAGCAGCTTCGGACTAGCCCACAATGAGCAGTTCTTC. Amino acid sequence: CASSFGLAHNEQFF.

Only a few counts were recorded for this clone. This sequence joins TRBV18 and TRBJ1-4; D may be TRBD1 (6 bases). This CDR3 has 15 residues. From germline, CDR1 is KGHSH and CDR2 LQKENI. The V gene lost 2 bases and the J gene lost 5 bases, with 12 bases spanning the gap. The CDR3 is CASSPRGAMNEKLFF. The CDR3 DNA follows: TGTGCCAGCTCACCAAGGGGGGCGATGAATGAAAAACTGTTTTTT.

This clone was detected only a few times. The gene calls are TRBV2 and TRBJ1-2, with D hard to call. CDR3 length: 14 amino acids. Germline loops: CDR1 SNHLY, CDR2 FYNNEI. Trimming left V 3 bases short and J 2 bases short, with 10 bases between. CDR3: CASSDYGNNYGYTF. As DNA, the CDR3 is TGTGCCAGCAGTGATTACGGGAACAACTATGGCTACACCTTC. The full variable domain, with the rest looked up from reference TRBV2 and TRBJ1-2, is EPEVTQTPSHQVTQMGQEVILRCVPISNHLYFYWYRQILGQKVEFLVSFYNNEISEKSEIFDDQFSVERPDGSNFTLKIRSTKLEDSAMYFCASSDYGNNYGYTFGSGTRLTVV.

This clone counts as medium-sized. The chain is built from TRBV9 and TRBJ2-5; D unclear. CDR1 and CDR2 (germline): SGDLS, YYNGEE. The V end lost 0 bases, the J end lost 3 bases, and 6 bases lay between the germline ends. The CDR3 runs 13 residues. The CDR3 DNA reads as TGTGCCAGCAGCGTAGCAGCTAAAGAGACCCAGTACTTC. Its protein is CASSVAAKETQYF.

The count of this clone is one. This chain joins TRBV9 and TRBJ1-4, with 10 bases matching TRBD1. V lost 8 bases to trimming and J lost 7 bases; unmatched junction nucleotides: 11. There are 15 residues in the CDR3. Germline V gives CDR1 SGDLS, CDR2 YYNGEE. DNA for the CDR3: TGTGCCAGGAAGGACAGGGGGAAAGTGAGTGAAAAACTGTTTTTT. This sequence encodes CARKDRGKVSEKLFF.

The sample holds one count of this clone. This chain's CDR3 is CASSDLDRTGTNEKLFF. The CDR3, as DNA: TGTGCCAGCAGCGACCTGGACAGGACAGGGACTAATGAAAAACTGTTTTTT. V usage is TRBV7-2 and J usage is TRBJ1-4, with 8 positions matching TRBD1. The germline V gene encodes CDR1 SGHTA and CDR2 FQGNSA. The V gene end was trimmed by 5 bases and the J gene end by 2 bases; junction bases not matched to a gene: 10. This CDR3 has 17 amino acids. Full variable domain (outside the CDR3, taken from reference TRBV7-2 and TRBJ1-4): GAGVSQSPSNKVTEKGKDVELRCDPISGHTALYWYRQSLGQGLEFLIYFQGNSAPDKSGLPSDRFSAERTGGSVSTLTIQRTQQEDSAVYLCASSDLDRTGTNEKLFFGSGTQLSVL.

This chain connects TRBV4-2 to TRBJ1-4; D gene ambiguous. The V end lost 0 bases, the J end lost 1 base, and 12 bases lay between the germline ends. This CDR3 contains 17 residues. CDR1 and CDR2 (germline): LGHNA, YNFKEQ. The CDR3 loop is CASSQDQVTLTNEKLFF. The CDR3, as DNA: TGTGCCAGCAGCCAAGATCAGGTGACCCTAACTAATGAAAAACTGTTTTTT.

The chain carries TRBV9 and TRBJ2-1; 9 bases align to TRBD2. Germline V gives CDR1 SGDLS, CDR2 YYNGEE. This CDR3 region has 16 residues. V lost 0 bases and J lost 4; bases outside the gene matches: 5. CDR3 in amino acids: CASSVGAAGGYNEQFF. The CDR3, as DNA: TGTGCCAGCAGCGTAGGAGCAGCGGGGGGATACAATGAGCAGTTCTTC.

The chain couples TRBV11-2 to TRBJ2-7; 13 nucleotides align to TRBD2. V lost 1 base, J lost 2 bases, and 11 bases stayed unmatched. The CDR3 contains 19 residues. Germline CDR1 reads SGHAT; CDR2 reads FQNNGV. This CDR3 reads CASSLGSPSGLAGAYEQYF. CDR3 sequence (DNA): TGTGCCAGCAGCTTAGGATCCCCAAGTGGACTAGCGGGAGCCTACGAGCAGTACTTC.

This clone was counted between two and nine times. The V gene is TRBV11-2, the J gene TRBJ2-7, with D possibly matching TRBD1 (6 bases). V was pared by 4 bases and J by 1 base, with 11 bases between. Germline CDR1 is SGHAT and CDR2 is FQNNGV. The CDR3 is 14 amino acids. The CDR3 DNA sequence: TGTGCCAGCAGCTCCCCGGGACATTCCTACGAGCAGTACTTC. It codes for CASSSPGHSYEQYF.

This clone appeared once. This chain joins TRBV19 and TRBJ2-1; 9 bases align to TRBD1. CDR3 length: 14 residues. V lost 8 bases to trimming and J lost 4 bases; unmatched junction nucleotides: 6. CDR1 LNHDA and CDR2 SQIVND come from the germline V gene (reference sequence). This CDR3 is CASRTGTGYNEQFF. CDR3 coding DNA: TGTGCCAGTCGTACCGGGACAGGGTACAATGAGCAGTTCTTC.

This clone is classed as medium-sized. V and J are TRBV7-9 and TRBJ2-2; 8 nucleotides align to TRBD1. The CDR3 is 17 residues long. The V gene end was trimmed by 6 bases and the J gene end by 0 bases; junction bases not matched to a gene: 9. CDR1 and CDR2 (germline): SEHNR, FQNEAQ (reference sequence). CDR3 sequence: CASRSSSDRANTGELFF. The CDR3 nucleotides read TGTGCCAGCAGGAGTTCCTCGGACAGGGCGAACACCGGGGAGCTGTTTTTT.

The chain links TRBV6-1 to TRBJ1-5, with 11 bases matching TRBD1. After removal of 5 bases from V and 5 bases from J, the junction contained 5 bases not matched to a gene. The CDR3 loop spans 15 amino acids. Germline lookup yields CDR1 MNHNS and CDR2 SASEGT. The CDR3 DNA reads TGTGCCAGCAGTCCCAGGACAGGGGGCGATCAGCCCCAGCATTTT. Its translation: CASSPRTGGDQPQHF.